This is a list of T cell receptor beta chains from one sample in a study of T cells in Graves' hyperthyroidism and ophthalmopathy. TCRdb analysed the multiplex PCR reads with MiXCR anew, one entry per CDR3 protein. The table has about 210,000 distinct CDR3 sequences, roughly 18% seen once. The sequenced sample was blood. Source of these receptors: a man aged 45 to 65 with Graves' hyperthyroidism. Each CDR3 is given with its conserved first and last residue. Each record gives: V gene, CDR3 length, D gene, J gene, clone size, CDR3 DNA, CDR3 protein. A D gene is named only where the DNA matches it firmly. Clone size is not always given. Where it is, it says once, few, many or a class for expanded clones.

V gene: TRBV20-1
CDR3 length: 13
D gene: -
J gene: TRBJ2-3
clone size: many
CDR3 DNA: TGCAGTGTCCCGGGACGGGCTTTAGATACGCAGTATTTT
CDR3 protein: CSVPGRALDTQYF

V gene: TRBV11-2
CDR3 length: 13
D gene: -
J gene: TRBJ1-1
clone size: many
CDR3 DNA: TGTGCCAGCAGCTGGGGACAGAACACTGAAGCTTTCTTT
CDR3 protein: CASSWGQNTEAFF

V gene: TRBV25-1
CDR3 length: 13
D gene: TRBD1
J gene: TRBJ1-2
clone size: few
CDR3 DNA: TGTGCCAGCAGTTCGACAGGGTGGTATGGCTACACCTTC
CDR3 protein: CASSSTGWYGYTF

V gene: TRBV10-3
CDR3 length: 16
D gene: TRBD1
J gene: TRBJ1-4
clone size: many
CDR3 DNA: TGTGCCATCAGTGAGTCTCGAGACAGGGCTAATGAAAAACTGTTTTTT
CDR3 protein: CAISESRDRANEKLFF

V gene: TRBV3-1
CDR3 length: 14
D gene: TRBD2
J gene: TRBJ2-5
clone size: many
CDR3 DNA: TGTGCCAGCAGGCGACTAGCGGACCAAGAGACCCAGTACTTC
CDR3 protein: CASRRLADQETQYF

V gene: TRBV11-3
CDR3 length: 15
D gene: -
J gene: TRBJ2-3
clone size: many
CDR3 DNA: TGTGCCAGCAGCTTAGGGGACACCAGCACAGATACGCAGTATTTT
CDR3 protein: CASSLGDTSTDTQYF

V gene: TRBV4-1
CDR3 length: 13
D gene: -
J gene: TRBJ1-1
clone size: many
CDR3 DNA: TGCGCCAGCAGCCGGCAGGAGAACACTGAAGCTTTCTTT
CDR3 protein: CASSRQENTEAFF

V gene: TRBV19
CDR3 length: 17
D gene: TRBD2
J gene: TRBJ2-1
clone size: -
CDR3 DNA: TGTGCCAGTAGTATAGTACGTGCTAGCGGGAGGGCCGGTGAGCAGTTCTTC
CDR3 protein: CASSIVRASGRAGEQFF

V gene: TRBV7-2
CDR3 length: 14
D gene: -
J gene: TRBJ1-4
clone size: -
CDR3 DNA: TGTGCCAGCAGCTTAGGAGGGGGTAATGAAAAACTGTTTTTT
CDR3 protein: CASSLGGGNEKLFF

V gene: TRBV28
CDR3 length: 13
D gene: -
J gene: TRBJ2-7
clone size: many
CDR3 DNA: TGTGCCAGCAGTCTTCAGTATCGCGAGGAGCAGTACTTC
CDR3 protein: CASSLQYREEQYF

V gene: TRBV7-9
CDR3 length: 13
D gene: TRBD2
J gene: TRBJ2-7
clone size: few
CDR3 DNA: TGTGCCAGCACCCCTAGCGGTTCCTACGAGCAGTACTTC
CDR3 protein: CASTPSGSYEQYF

V gene: TRBV20-1
CDR3 length: 17
D gene: TRBD2
J gene: TRBJ2-1
clone size: -
CDR3 DNA: TGCAGTGCTAGAGATGTGAGGACTAGCGGGAAGTACAATGAGCAGTTCTTC
CDR3 protein: CSARDVRTSGKYNEQFF

V gene: TRBV2
CDR3 length: 14
D gene: TRBD1
J gene: TRBJ2-1
clone size: many
CDR3 DNA: TGTGCCAGCAGGGTGGGACAGTCTTACAATGAGCAGTTCTTC
CDR3 protein: CASRVGQSYNEQFF

V gene: TRBV2
CDR3 length: 15
D gene: TRBD1
J gene: TRBJ2-7
clone size: many
CDR3 DNA: TGTGCCAGCAGTGAAGCTCCGGGACAGGGCTACGAGCAGTACTTC
CDR3 protein: CASSEAPGQGYEQYF

V gene: TRBV28
CDR3 length: 14
D gene: -
J gene: TRBJ2-3
clone size: many
CDR3 DNA: TGTGCCAGCAGTTCACCTCAGGGCACAGATACGCAGTATTTT
CDR3 protein: CASSSPQGTDTQYF

V gene: TRBV29-1
CDR3 length: 13
D gene: -
J gene: TRBJ2-7
clone size: many
CDR3 DNA: TGCAGCGTTGCAGGGCCGAGCGGCTACGAGCAGTACTTC
CDR3 protein: CSVAGPSGYEQYF

V gene: TRBV11-2
CDR3 length: 15
D gene: -
J gene: TRBJ2-7
clone size: -
CDR3 DNA: TGTGCCAGCAGCACAAGCCTTGGACGAAACTACGAGCAGTACTTC
CDR3 protein: CASSTSLGRNYEQYF

V gene: TRBV3-1
CDR3 length: 15
D gene: -
J gene: TRBJ2-6
clone size: few
CDR3 DNA: TGTGCCAGCAGCCAGGGGAGCTCTGGGGCCAACGTCCTGACTTTC
CDR3 protein: CASSQGSSGANVLTF

V gene: TRBV6-1
CDR3 length: 14
D gene: TRBD2
J gene: TRBJ2-5
clone size: -
CDR3 DNA: TGTGCCAGCAACCTAGCGGGAGGGCAAGAGACCCAGTACTTC
CDR3 protein: CASNLAGGQETQYF

V gene: TRBV5-1
CDR3 length: 17
D gene: TRBD1
J gene: TRBJ2-2
clone size: many
CDR3 DNA: TGCGCCAGCAGCTCCTCGGGACAGCCTACGAACACCGGGGAGCTGTTTTTT
CDR3 protein: CASSSSGQPTNTGELFF

V gene: TRBV7-8
CDR3 length: 17
D gene: TRBD2
J gene: TRBJ2-1
clone size: -
CDR3 DNA: TGTGCCAGCAGCTCTCGTCTAGCGGGCCTTCCTAACAATGAGCAGTTCTTC
CDR3 protein: CASSSRLAGLPNNEQFF

V gene: TRBV25-1
CDR3 length: 16
D gene: -
J gene: TRBJ2-1
clone size: few
CDR3 DNA: TGTGCCAGCAGTGAATCAACGGCAGGGAGGTGGAATGAGCAGTTCTTC
CDR3 protein: CASSESTAGRWNEQFF

V gene: TRBV11-3
CDR3 length: 13
D gene: TRBD1
J gene: TRBJ2-7
clone size: many
CDR3 DNA: TGTGCCAGCAGCTTCACAGGGGTGGGAGAGCAGTACTTC
CDR3 protein: CASSFTGVGEQYF

V gene: TRBV7-2
CDR3 length: 14
D gene: -
J gene: TRBJ2-5
clone size: many
CDR3 DNA: TGTGCCAGCAGCCCTCGGGGGGCTGGGGAGACCCAGTACTTC
CDR3 protein: CASSPRGAGETQYF

V gene: TRBV6-5
CDR3 length: 18
D gene: -
J gene: TRBJ2-2
clone size: -
CDR3 DNA: TGTGCCGGCAGTTACTTAATAACTCAGACAGAATACACCGGGGAGCTGTTTTTT
CDR3 protein: CAGSYLITQTEYTGELFF

V gene: TRBV12-3/TRBV12-4
CDR3 length: 15
D gene: TRBD2
J gene: TRBJ2-1
clone size: many
CDR3 DNA: TGTGCCAGCAGTTTTTTAGCGGGGGGCTACAATGAGCAGTTCTTC
CDR3 protein: CASSFLAGGYNEQFF

V gene: TRBV9
CDR3 length: 16
D gene: TRBD2
J gene: TRBJ2-2
clone size: -
CDR3 DNA: TGTGCCAGCAGCCTGGACCGGGAGGGCCTTACCGGGGAGCTGTTTTTT
CDR3 protein: CASSLDREGLTGELFF

V gene: TRBV9
CDR3 length: 16
D gene: -
J gene: TRBJ2-6
clone size: many
CDR3 DNA: TGTGCCAGCAGCGTACTACCGCTCTCTGGGGCCAACGTCCTGACTTTC
CDR3 protein: CASSVLPLSGANVLTF

V gene: TRBV7-2
CDR3 length: 13
D gene: -
J gene: TRBJ2-4
clone size: many
CDR3 DNA: TGTGCCAGCAGCTTAGCAGCCCTAAACATTCAGTACTTC
CDR3 protein: CASSLAALNIQYF

V gene: TRBV18
CDR3 length: 14
D gene: -
J gene: TRBJ2-4
clone size: few
CDR3 DNA: TGTGCCAGCTCACCGGATCTAGCCAAAAACATTCAGTACTTC
CDR3 protein: CASSPDLAKNIQYF

V gene: TRBV9
CDR3 length: 15
D gene: -
J gene: TRBJ2-1
clone size: -
CDR3 DNA: TGTGCCAGCAGCGTAGGAGGTAGCGGCCAAAATGAGCAGCTCTTC
CDR3 protein: CASSVGGSGQNEQLF

V gene: TRBV5-1
CDR3 length: 16
D gene: -
J gene: TRBJ2-2
clone size: many
CDR3 DNA: TGCGCCAGCAGCTTCAGGGCGGCGGACCCCACCGGGGAGCTGTTTTTT
CDR3 protein: CASSFRAADPTGELFF

V gene: TRBV6-2/TRBV6-3
CDR3 length: 15
D gene: -
J gene: TRBJ2-3
clone size: -
CDR3 DNA: TGTGCCAGCAGTCCCACCCAGGGGATCACAGATACGCAGTATTTT
CDR3 protein: CASSPTQGITDTQYF

V gene: TRBV12-3/TRBV12-4
CDR3 length: 14
D gene: TRBD1
J gene: TRBJ1-2
clone size: many
CDR3 DNA: TGTGCCAGCAGTGCAGCCGGGACAGGTTATGGCTACACCTTC
CDR3 protein: CASSAAGTGYGYTF

V gene: TRBV24-1
CDR3 length: 16
D gene: TRBD1
J gene: TRBJ2-7
clone size: many
CDR3 DNA: TGTGCCACCAGTGATCAGGACCGGACAGGCTCCTACGAGCAGTACTTC
CDR3 protein: CATSDQDRTGSYEQYF

V gene: TRBV7-2
CDR3 length: 18
D gene: TRBD2
J gene: TRBJ2-7
clone size: many
CDR3 DNA: TGTGCCAGCAGCTTAAAGGGAGGGACTAGCGGGAGCTCCTACGAGCAGTACTTC
CDR3 protein: CASSLKGGTSGSSYEQYF

V gene: TRBV4-1
CDR3 length: 16
D gene: TRBD1
J gene: TRBJ2-3
clone size: few
CDR3 DNA: TGCGCCAGCAGCCAAGGGACAGGTCAGAGCACAGATACGCAGTATTTT
CDR3 protein: CASSQGTGQSTDTQYF

V gene: TRBV9
CDR3 length: 15
D gene: -
J gene: TRBJ2-7
clone size: many
CDR3 DNA: TGTGCCAGCAGCGAGGGTGGCGGAGGGGCCTACGAGCAGTACTTC
CDR3 protein: CASSEGGGGAYEQYF

V gene: TRBV24-1
CDR3 length: 17
D gene: -
J gene: TRBJ1-5
clone size: many
CDR3 DNA: TGTGCCACCAGTGATTTGCAATGGGGGAACAACAATCAGCCCCAGCATTTT
CDR3 protein: CATSDLQWGNNNQPQHF